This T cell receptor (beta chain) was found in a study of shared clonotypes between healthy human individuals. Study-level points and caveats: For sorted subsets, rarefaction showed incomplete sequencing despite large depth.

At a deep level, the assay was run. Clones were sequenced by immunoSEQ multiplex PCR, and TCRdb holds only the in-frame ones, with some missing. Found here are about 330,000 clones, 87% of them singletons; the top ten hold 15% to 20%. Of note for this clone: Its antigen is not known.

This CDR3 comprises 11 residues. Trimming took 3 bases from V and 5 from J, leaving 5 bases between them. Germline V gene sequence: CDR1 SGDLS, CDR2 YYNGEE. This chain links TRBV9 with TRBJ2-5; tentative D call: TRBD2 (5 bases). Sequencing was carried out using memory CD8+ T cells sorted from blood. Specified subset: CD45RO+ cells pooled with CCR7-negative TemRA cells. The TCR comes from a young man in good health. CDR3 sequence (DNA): TGTGCCAGCAGCGCGGGGGAGACCCAGTACTTC. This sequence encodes CASSAGETQYF.